This T cell receptor (beta chain) emerged from a study of blood T cell repertoires in COVID-19 (dated by TCRdb to the early 2020s). Study-wide context: Samples from collaborators originated in the United States, Italy and Spain and spanned both the acute and convalescent phases of COVID-19. The repertoires were released in a freely available public database intended as a resource for research on the immune response to SARS-CoV-2. The samples were drawn from two sources: the first 160 participants of the ongoing ImmuneRACE study, and approximately 1,300 subjects contributed by 6 global collaborators. The dataset comprised deeply sampled blood TCRbeta repertoires from subjects exposed to, actively infected with, or recovered from COVID-19. Where available, HLA class I and class II types were taken from metadata supplied by the sample provider and were not determined by assay-based typing. The prospective study material was composed of cDNA or gDNA derived from T cells, B-cell-depleted T cells, or PBMCs. Sample metadata almost always included a de-identified subject ID, COVID-19 status, age in years and sex.

Findings and caveats that apply to the study as a whole: The amount of clinical and demographic metadata varied by source and participant and was provided uncurated.

In regard to this clone: The target of this receptor is not known. No much larger clone exists at a distance of one base, and base qualities are not known.

The cysteine opens and the phenylalanine closes a CDR3 of 16 amino acids. The sequence is cut down to CDR3 DNA, 48 bases in frame from base 1. The germline V gene encodes CDR1 SGHVS and CDR2 FNYEAQ. The junction shows trimming of 1 base on V and 4 bases on J, and the gene matches do not reach 4 bases of it. One collaborating source in Seattle enrolled patients while the patients were actively infected and followed the patients over time throughout the course of disease. Collaborating institutions collected whole blood in K2EDTA tubes following their own protocols. Collaborator samples were shipped for TCRbeta analysis as frozen whole blood, isolated PBMCs, or DNA extracted from either sample type. TCRbeta CDR3 regions were amplified from genomic DNA by means of the immunoSEQ Assay, a bias-controlled multiplex PCR. Concerning the study's data processing: The number of nucleated cells in each sample was estimated from the amplification of reference gene primers within the assay. Sequence reads were collapsed and filtered to measure the absolute abundance of every unique TCRbeta CDR3 rearrangement. For each sample, productive Simpson clonality was calculated by taking the square root of Simpson's diversity index across productive rearrangements. TCRdb obtained this table from immuneACCESS and retained in-frame rearrangements with V and J assigned. These tables miss some clones; where compared with another copy, unresolved V genes account for less than half of the shortfall, and the remainder is unexplained. For V, J and clone size, that table is used; D and trimming come from the DNA. The sample data list a few hundred thousand clones, and 88% of these were observed just once. Of the sample, roughly 10% falls within the top ten clones.

This receptor was identified in a woman aged 70-85 years with COVID-19, enrolled during active disease. The chain links TRBV7-6 with TRBJ2-1; 10 junctional bases match TRBD2. The material sequenced was peripheral blood. The nucleotide sequence is TGTGCCAGCAGCTTAGGAGTAGCGGGAGGTTACAATGAGCAGTTCTTC. Protein translation: CASSLGVAGGYNEQFF.